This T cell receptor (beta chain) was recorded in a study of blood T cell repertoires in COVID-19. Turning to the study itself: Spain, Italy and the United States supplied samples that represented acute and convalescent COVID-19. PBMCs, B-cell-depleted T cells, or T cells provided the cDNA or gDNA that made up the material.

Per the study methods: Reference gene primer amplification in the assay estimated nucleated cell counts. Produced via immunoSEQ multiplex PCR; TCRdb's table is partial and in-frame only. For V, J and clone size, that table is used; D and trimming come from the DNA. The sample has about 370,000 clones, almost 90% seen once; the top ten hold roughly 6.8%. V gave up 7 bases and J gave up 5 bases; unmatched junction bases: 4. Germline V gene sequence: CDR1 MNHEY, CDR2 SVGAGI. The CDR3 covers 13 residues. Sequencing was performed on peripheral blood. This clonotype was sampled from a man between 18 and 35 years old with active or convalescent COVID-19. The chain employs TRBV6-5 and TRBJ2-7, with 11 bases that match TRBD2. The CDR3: CASTPTSGDEQYF. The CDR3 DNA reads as TGTGCCAGCACCCCGACTAGCGGGGACGAGCAGTACTTC.